What follows describes a single T cell receptor beta chain. The antigen is not known. This specimen belongs to a study of cytomegalovirus exposure and HLA in healthy donors. At the level of the study: In a previous analysis, around 110 million unique TCR beta sequences were found from 150 million to 200 million T cells. Whole-study findings and limits: In a later analysis, compared with equally common non-associated chains, HLA-associated beta chains were more expanded. A later analysis reportedly identified an Asian-associated ancestry cluster as carrying fewer N-insertions than the 666-donor mean.

The PCR was carried out with 60 Vbeta primers and 13 Jbeta primers. The protocol was immunoSEQ multiplex PCR, while the TCRdb copy is restricted to in-frame clones and leaves out a portion. The sample has about 72,000 clones. In germline, CDR1 is LNHDA, CDR2 SQIVND (reference sequence). This CDR3 is 14 amino acids long. V dropped 5 bases and J dropped 4; count of bases not matched to a gene: 5. The TCR sequence derives from a man aged 40-49 years in good health and CMV-seronegative. Sequencing used PBMCs. The chain carries TRBV19 and TRBJ1-2, with TRBD1 matching over 9 bases. CDR3 in DNA: TGTGCCAGTAGTCCTCCGGGACAGGGCTATGGCTACACCTTC. Translated, it gives CASSPPGQGYGYTF.